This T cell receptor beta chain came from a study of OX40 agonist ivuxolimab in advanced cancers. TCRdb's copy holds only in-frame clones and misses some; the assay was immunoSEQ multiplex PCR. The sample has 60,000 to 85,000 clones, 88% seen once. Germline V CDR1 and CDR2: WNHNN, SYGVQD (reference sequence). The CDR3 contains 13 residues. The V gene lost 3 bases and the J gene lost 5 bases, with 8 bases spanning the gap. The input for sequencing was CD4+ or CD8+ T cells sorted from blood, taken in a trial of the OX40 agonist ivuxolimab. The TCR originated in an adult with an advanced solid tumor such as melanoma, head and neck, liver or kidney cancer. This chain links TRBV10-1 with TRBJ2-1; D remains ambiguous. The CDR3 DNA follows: TGCGCCAGCAGTGATGGCAGGCACAATGAGCAGTTCTTC. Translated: CASSDGRHNEQFF.